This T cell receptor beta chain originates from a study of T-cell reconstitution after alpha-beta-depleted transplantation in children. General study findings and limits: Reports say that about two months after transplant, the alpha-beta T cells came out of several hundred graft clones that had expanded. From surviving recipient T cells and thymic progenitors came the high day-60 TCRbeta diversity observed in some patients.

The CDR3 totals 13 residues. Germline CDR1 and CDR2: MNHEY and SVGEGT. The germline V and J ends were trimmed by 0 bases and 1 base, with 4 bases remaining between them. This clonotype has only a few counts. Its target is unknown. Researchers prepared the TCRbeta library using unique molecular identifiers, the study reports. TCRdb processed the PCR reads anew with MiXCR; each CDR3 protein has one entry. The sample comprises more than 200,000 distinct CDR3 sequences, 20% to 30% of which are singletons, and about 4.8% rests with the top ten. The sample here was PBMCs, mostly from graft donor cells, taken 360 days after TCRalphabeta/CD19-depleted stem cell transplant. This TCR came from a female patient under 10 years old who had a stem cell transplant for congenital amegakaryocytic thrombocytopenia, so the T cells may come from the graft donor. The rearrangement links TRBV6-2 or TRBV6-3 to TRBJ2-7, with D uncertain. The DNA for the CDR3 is TGTGCCAGCAGTTACTCCGAATCCTACGAGCAGTACTTC. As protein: CASSYSESYEQYF.